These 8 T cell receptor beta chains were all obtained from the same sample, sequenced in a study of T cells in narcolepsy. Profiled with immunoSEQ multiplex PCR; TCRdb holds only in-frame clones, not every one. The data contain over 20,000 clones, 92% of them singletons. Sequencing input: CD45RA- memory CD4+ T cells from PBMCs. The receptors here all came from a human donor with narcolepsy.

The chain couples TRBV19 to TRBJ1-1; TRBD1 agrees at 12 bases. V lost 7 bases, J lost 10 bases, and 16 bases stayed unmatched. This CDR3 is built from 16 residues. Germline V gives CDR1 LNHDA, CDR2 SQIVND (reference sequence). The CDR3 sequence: CASMVGQGAQRSGAFF. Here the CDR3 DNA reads TGTGCCAGTATGGTGGGACAGGGGGCGCAAAGAAGTGGAGCTTTCTTT.

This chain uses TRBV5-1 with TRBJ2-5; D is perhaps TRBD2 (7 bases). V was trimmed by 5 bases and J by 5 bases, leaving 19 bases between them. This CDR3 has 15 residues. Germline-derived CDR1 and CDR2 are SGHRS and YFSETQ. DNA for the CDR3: TGCGCCAGCAGTCTGGACCGGGGGGCGGGGGAGACCCAGTACTTC. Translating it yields CASSLDRGAGETQYF.

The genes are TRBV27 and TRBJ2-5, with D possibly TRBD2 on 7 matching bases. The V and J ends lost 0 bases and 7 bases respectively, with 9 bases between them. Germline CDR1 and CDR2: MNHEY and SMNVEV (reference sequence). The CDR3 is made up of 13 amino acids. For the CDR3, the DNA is TGTGCCAGCAGTTTATCCGGGGGGCGGACCCAGTACTTC. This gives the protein CASSLSGGRTQYF.

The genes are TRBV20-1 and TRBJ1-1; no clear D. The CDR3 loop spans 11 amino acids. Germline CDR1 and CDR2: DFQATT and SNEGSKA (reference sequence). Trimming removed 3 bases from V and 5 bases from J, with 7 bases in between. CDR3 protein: CSASWYTEAFF. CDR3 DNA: TGCAGTGCTAGTTGGTATACTGAAGCTTTCTTT.

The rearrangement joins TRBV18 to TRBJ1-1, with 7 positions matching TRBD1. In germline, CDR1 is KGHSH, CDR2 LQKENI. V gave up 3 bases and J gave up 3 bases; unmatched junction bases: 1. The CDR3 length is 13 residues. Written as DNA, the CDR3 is TGTGCCAGCTCACCTACAGGGGACACTGAAGCTTTCTTT. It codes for CASSPTGDTEAFF.

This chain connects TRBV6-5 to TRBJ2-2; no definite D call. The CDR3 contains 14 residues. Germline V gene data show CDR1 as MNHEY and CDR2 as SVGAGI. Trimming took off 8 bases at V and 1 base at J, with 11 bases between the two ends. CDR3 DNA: TGTGCCAGCCTTGGGCCGATGAACACCGGGGAGCTGTTTTTT. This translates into CASLGPMNTGELFF.

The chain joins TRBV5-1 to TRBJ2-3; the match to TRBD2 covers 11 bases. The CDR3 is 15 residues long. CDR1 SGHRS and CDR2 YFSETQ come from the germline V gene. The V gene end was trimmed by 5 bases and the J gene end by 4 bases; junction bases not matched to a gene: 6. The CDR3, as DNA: TGCGCCAGCAGATTTAGTAGCGGGAGGGCAGATACGCAGTATTTT. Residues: CASRFSSGRADTQYF.

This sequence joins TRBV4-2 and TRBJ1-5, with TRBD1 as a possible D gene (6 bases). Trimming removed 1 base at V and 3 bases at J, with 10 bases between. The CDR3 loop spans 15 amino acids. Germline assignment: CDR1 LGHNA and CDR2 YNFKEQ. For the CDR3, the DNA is TGTGCCAGCAGCCAAGGAACGGGGGCCAATCAGCCCCAGCATTTT. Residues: CASSQGTGANQPQHF.